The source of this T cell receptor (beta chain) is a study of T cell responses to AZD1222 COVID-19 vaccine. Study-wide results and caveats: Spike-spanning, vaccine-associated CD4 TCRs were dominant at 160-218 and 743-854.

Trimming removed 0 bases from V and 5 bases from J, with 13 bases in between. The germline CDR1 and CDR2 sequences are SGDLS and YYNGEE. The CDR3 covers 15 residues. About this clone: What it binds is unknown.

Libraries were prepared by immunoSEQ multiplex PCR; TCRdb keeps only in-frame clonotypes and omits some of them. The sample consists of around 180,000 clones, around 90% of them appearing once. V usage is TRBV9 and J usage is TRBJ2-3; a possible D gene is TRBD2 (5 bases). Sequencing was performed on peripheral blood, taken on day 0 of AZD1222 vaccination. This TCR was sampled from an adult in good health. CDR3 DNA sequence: TGTGCCAGCAGCGTAGGCTTCGAGGGCAGAGATACGCAGTATTTT. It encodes CASSVGFEGRDTQYF. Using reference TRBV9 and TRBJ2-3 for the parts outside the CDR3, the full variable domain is DSGVTQTPKHLITATGQRVTLRCSPRSGDLSVYWYQQSLDQGLQFLIQYYNGEERAKGNILERFSAQQFPDLHSELNLSSLELGDSALYFCASSVGFEGRDTQYFGPGTRLTVL.